This T cell receptor beta chain was documented in a study of identifying expanded T cells in peripheral blood. Overall study findings and caveats: Approximately two-week clone count variance significantly increased as total template count grew. Over approximately two and four weeks, about 15 and 19 clones changed, versus around 1.3 between replicates.

Collection occurred without any documented infections or immune events in donors. This clone was found once. What it binds is not known. TCRdb's table, derived via immunoSEQ multiplex PCR, lists solely in-frame clones and lacks some. The sample yields under 150,000 clones, 75% to 90% seen once. Between the trimmed V and J ends, which lost 1 base and 0 bases, there was a span of 14 bases. CDR3 length: 17 amino acids. The V gene's germline CDR1 is MNHEY and CDR2 SMNVEV (reference sequence). The chain combines TRBV27 with TRBJ2-3; perhaps TRBD2 as D (6 bases). The clonotype comes from a person aged 18-69 years in good health. The source material was blood. The chain's CDR3 is CASSLFRDSQSTDTQYF. The DNA for the CDR3 is TGTGCCAGCAGTTTATTCCGGGACTCCCAAAGCACAGATACGCAGTATTTT.